This TCR beta chain was profiled in a study of T-cell memory formation after mild COVID-19. Across the study: The TCR clusters were mostly specific to one donor. General study results and limits: Contracting CD4+ clones were located mainly in CM and EM, and CD8+ clones in EMRA. Day 15 to 85 contractors were CD4/CD8 balanced; later expanders leaned CD4+.

A 5'RACE reaction primed in the constant segment made cDNA libraries of TCR alpha and TCR beta, and these carried sample barcodes and UMIs. TCRdb analysed the 5' RACE reads with MiXCR anew, one entry per CDR3 protein. The repertoire holds just over 300,000 distinct CDR3 sequences, with 19% as singletons. With respect to this clonotype: Its antigen is as yet unknown.

CDR1 is MNHEY and CDR2 is SMNVEV in the germline V gene (reference sequence). The CDR3 is made up of 14 amino acids. V shed 3 bases, J shed 4 bases, and the junction held 4 bases outside the gene matches. This clonotype was sampled from a man younger than 30 who had mild COVID-19 (a few samples of this study predate the infection). Cell type and time point are not known. The chain uses TRBV27 and TRBJ1-2, with TRBD1 identical over 8 bases. The sample taken for sequencing was PBMCs or a T cell subset sorted from them (not recorded which). The CDR3 nucleotides are TGTGCCAGCAGTTTTTCAGGGGGCGGCTATGGCTACACCTTC. This gives the protein CASSFSGGGYGYTF.